The 11 T cell receptor beta chains below all came from one sample that was sequenced in a study of early T cells in non-severe SARS-CoV-2 infection. A single record per CDR3 protein comes from TCRdb applying MiXCR to the 5' RACE reads. The sample consists of fewer than 65,000 distinct CDR3 sequences, around an eighth of them appearing once. Material: whole blood. The receptors come from an adult who was a healthcare worker with PCR-confirmed SARS-CoV-2 infection or an uninfected control (not recorded which).

This clonotype was seen repeatedly, ten times or more. The V call is TRBV7-9, the J call TRBJ2-7, with a possible D match to TRBD2 (6 bases). Germline lookup yields CDR1 SEHNR and CDR2 FQNEAQ (reference sequence). Trimming left V 5 bases short and J 4 bases short, with 12 bases between. The CDR3 loop spans 13 amino acids. CDR3 sequence: CASSQGLLYEQYF. The CDR3 DNA follows: TGTGCCAGCAGCCAGGGACTTCTATACGAGCAGTACTTC.

This clonotype was observed many times. The V and J genes are TRBV9 and TRBJ2-1, with 12 bases fitting TRBD2. The germline V gene encodes CDR1 SGDLS and CDR2 YYNGEE. V lost 4 bases and J lost 5; bases outside the gene matches: 7. The CDR3 has 16 amino acids. The CDR3 DNA reads as TGTGCCAGCAGCAGCCGGACTAGCGGGGTTCACAATGAGCAGTTCTTC. It translates to CASSSRTSGVHNEQFF.

The chain has TRBV30 and TRBJ1-4; the D gene is possibly TRBD1 (5 bases). This CDR3 comprises 14 residues. Germline CDR1 reads GTSNPN; CDR2 reads SVGIG (reference sequence). The V end lost 4 bases, the J end lost 6 bases, and 15 bases lay between the germline ends. The CDR3 nucleotides read TGTGCCTGGACCCTCCCCGGGGCGGATGAAAAACTGTTTTTT. Amino acids: CAWTLPGADEKLFF. The whole variable domain, filled in from reference TRBV30 and TRBJ1-4, reads SQTIHQWPATLVQPVGSPLSLECTVEGTSNPNLYWYRQAAGRGLQLLFYSVGIGQISSEVPQNLSASRPQDRQFILSSKKLLLSDSGFYLCAWTLPGADEKLFFGSGTQLSVL.

CDR3: CASNLYPGSSYTGELFF. Here the CDR3 DNA reads TGTGCCAGCAACCTCTATCCCGGTAGTTCGTACACCGGGGAGCTGTTTTTT. V is TRBV6-1 and J is TRBJ2-2; no firm D call. Trimming took off 7 bases at V and 3 bases at J, with 21 bases between the two ends. Germline CDR1 MNHNS, CDR2 SASEGT. The CDR3 contains 17 residues.

The chain carries TRBV12-3 or TRBV12-4 and TRBJ2-7; D gene uncertain. The CDR3 has 12 amino acids. Trimming took 7 bases from V and 9 from J, leaving 16 bases between them. In DNA form, the CDR3 reads TGTGCCAGCACTGAAACCCCACAGCGGCAGTACTTC. Amino acids: CASTETPQRQYF.

The sample holds a few counts of this clonotype. The genes are TRBV6-1 and TRBJ1-5; D ambiguous. The length of the CDR3 is 12 residues. Trimming stripped 2 bases from V and 5 bases from J, with 4 bases between. Germline V gene data show CDR1 as MNHNS and CDR2 as SASEGT. The CDR3 region is CASSELYQPQHF. The DNA for the CDR3 is TGTGCCAGCAGTGAATTGTATCAGCCCCAGCATTTT.

This clonotype showed up just a few times. V gene TRBV21-1 combines with J gene TRBJ1-4. TRBV21-1 is a listed pseudogene. CDR3 length equals 11 residues. DNA of the CDR3: TGTGCCAGGGTCGTAGGGGAAAAACTGTTTTTT. Amino acids: CARVVGEKLFF.

In its sample, this clonotype was seen many times. The V and J genes are TRBV7-3 and TRBJ2-1; 11 bases align to TRBD2. The germline V gene has CDR1 SGHTA and CDR2 FQGTGA. Unmatched junction bases numbered 7, after V lost 4 bases and J lost 2 bases. This CDR3 is 17 amino acids long. CDR3 bases: TGTGCCAGCAGCTCCTCAAGTAGCGGGGGGGCCTACAATGAGCAGTTCTTC. Its protein is CASSSSSSGGAYNEQFF.

This clonotype was seen repeatedly, ten times or more. The chain uses TRBV7-9 and TRBJ1-5; 7 nucleotides line up with TRBD1. The ends lost 2 bases at V and 3 bases at J; junction bases unmatched: 4. The CDR3 is made up of 15 amino acids. Germline V gives CDR1 SEHNR, CDR2 FQNEAQ (reference sequence). CDR3 residues: CASSLSGQHNQPQHF. Here the CDR3 DNA reads TGTGCCAGCAGCTTATCGGGACAGCACAATCAGCCCCAGCATTTT.

J is TRBJ2-1 and V is TRBV5-4; 7 bases agree with TRBD2. V trimming: 4 bases; J trimming: 9 bases; junction bases outside the gene matches: 10. The germline CDR1 and CDR2 sequences are SGHNT and YYREEE (reference sequence). The CDR3 extends over 14 amino acids. CDR3 in amino acids: CASSAWTSLGEQFF. The CDR3 DNA reads as TGTGCCAGCAGCGCCTGGACTAGTCTGGGTGAGCAGTTCTTC.

This clonotype was seen a handful of times. V gene TRBV18 combines with J gene TRBJ1-3; D may be TRBD1 (6 bases). Germline V gives CDR1 KGHSH, CDR2 LQKENI. The CDR3 has 15 amino acids. Trimming shortened V by 2 bases and J by 4 bases, and 12 bases separated the two germline ends. CDR3: CASSPGTNLGNTIYF. CDR3 DNA sequence: TGTGCCAGCTCACCAGGGACAAATCTCGGAAACACCATATATTTT.